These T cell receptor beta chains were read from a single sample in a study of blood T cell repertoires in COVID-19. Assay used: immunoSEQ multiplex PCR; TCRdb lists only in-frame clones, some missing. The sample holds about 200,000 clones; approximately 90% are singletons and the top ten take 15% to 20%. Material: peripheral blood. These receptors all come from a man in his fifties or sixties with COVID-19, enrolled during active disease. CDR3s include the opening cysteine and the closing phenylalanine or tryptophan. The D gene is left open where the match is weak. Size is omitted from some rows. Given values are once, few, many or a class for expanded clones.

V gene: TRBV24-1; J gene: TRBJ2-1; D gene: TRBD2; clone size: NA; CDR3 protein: CATSDSRLASYNEQFF; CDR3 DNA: TGTGCCACCAGTGATTCCCGACTAGCATCCTACAATGAGCAGTTCTTC
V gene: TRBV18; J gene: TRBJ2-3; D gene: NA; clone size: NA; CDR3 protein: CASSPPGGTSGTDTQYF; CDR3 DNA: TGTGCCAGCTCACCCCCCGGAGGAACTAGTGGCACAGATACGCAGTATTTT
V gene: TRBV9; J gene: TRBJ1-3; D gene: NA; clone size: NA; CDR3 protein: CASSVDSPGVNTIYF; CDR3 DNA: TGTGCCAGCAGCGTCGACAGCCCAGGGGTAAACACCATATATTTT
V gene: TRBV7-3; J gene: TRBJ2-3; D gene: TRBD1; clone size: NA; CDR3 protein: CASSPTGTGVTDTQYF; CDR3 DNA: TGTGCCAGCAGCCCAACCGGGACAGGGGTAACAGATACGCAGTATTTT
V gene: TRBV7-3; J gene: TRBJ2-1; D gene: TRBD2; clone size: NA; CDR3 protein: CASSLVGAGRDNEQFF; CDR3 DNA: TGTGCCAGCAGCTTGGTCGGAGCGGGGAGGGATAATGAGCAGTTCTTC
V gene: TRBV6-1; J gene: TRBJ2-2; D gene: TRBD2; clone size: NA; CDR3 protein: CASSELAGPFPGELFF; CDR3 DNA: TGTGCCAGCAGTGAGCTAGCGGGACCATTCCCGGGGGAGCTGTTTTTT
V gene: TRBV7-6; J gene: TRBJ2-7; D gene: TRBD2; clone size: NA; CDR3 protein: CASSQTSGEQYF; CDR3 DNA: TGTGCCAGCAGCCAGACTAGCGGTGAGCAGTACTTC
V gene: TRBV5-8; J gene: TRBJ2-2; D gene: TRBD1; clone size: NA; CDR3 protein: CASSLDRGTGELFF; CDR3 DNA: TGTGCCAGCAGCTTGGACAGGGGGACCGGGGAGCTGTTTTTT
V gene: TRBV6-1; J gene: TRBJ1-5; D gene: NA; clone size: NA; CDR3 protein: CASSEGQGRNQPQHF; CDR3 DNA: TGTGCCAGCAGTGAAGGGCAGGGGCGGAATCAGCCCCAGCATTTT
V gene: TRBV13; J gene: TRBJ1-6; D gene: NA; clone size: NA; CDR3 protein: CASSLARPGFSSPLHF; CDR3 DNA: TGTGCCAGCAGCTTAGCACGGCCAGGGTTTAGTTCACCCCTCCACTTT
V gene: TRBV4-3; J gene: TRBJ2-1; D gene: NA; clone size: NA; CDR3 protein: CASSQESRSSYNEQFF; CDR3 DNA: TGCGCCAGCAGCCAAGAGAGTCGGAGCTCCTACAATGAGCAGTTCTTC
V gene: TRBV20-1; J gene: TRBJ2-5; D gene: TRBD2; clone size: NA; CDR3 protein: CSASLAGGFQETQYF; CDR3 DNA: TGCAGTGCTAGTCTAGCGGGAGGGTTTCAAGAGACCCAGTACTTC
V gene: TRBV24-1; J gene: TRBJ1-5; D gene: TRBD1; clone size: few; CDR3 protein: CATSDPSTGDHQPQHF; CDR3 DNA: TGTGCCACCAGTGACCCCTCGACAGGGGACCATCAGCCCCAGCATTTT
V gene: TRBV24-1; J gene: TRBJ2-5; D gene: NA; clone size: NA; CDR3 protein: CATSYTHQETQYF; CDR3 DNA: TGTGCCACCAGTTACACCCACCAAGAGACCCAGTACTTC
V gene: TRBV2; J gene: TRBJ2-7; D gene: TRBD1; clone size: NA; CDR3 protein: CASSVGTGDYEQYF; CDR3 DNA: TGTGCCAGCAGTGTTGGGACAGGGGACTACGAGCAGTACTTC
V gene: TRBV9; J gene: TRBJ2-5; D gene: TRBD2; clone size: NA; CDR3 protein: CASSPRLAGGQETQYF; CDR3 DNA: TGTGCCAGCAGCCCTCGACTAGCGGGAGGGCAAGAGACCCAGTACTTC